Listed here are 17 T cell receptor beta chains from one sample, sequenced in a study of shared clonotypes between healthy human individuals. Profiling relied on immunoSEQ multiplex PCR, and the TCRdb table lists in-frame clones only, not all of them. This sample has around 2.5 million clones, with approximately 94% found just once. Sequenced material: naive CD4+ T cells from PBMCs. Sample subset: CD45RA+ positively selected. The receptors here all came from a man younger than 30 in good health. Some clones in this sample may be carry-over from other donors' samples.

The V call is TRBV2, the J call TRBJ1-1; no clear D gene. From germline, CDR1 is SNHLY and CDR2 FYNNEI. V was pared by 7 bases and J by 0 bases, with 15 bases between. CDR3 length equals 15 residues. The CDR3 reads CASTPLLTVNTEAFF. Written as DNA, the CDR3 is TGTGCCAGCACCCCCCTACTTACAGTGAACACTGAAGCTTTCTTT.

This clone was seen just once. This chain links TRBV7-2 with TRBJ2-2; 7 bases agree with TRBD2. V was clipped by 1 base and J by 3 bases; unmatched bases: 14. The CDR3 contains 19 residues. Germline V CDR1 and CDR2: SGHTA, FQGNSA. The CDR3 loop is CASSLGLLGLAVDTGELFF. The CDR3 nucleotides are TGTGCCAGCAGCTTAGGTCTCCTAGGGCTAGCGGTAGACACCGGGGAGCTGTTTTTT.

In regard to this clone: Other DNA sequences in the same sample also yield this CDR3. V gene TRBV29-1 combines with J gene TRBJ2-7; TRBD1 matches at 8 bases. Per germline, CDR1 SQVTM and CDR2 ANQGSEA. The CDR3 sequence is 13 residues long. J lost 1 base, V lost 3 bases, and 2 bases had no gene match. The CDR3 is CSVEDRVSYEQYF. The CDR3 DNA follows: TGCAGCGTTGAGGACAGGGTGTCCTACGAGCAGTACTTC.

V usage is TRBV5-4 and J usage is TRBJ2-5; D call uncertain. Germline CDR1 and CDR2: SGHNT and YYREEE (reference sequence). The CDR3 is 15 amino acids. V was clipped by 0 bases and J by 1 base, with 10 bases between them. The CDR3 sequence: CASSLARRAQETQYF. In DNA form, the CDR3 reads TGTGCCAGCAGCTTGGCCCGACGGGCCCAAGAGACCCAGTACTTC.

Only one count was recorded for this clone. The chain carries TRBV4-1 and TRBJ2-5, with 7 bases aligning to TRBD1. There are 15 residues in the CDR3. V lost 1 base and J lost 2; bases outside the gene matches: 4. Germline assignment: CDR1 MGHRA and CDR2 YSYEKL. CDR3 region: CASSQVGTEQETQYF. CDR3 nucleotide sequence: TGCGCCAGCAGCCAAGTGGGGACAGAGCAAGAGACCCAGTACTTC.

The rearrangement uses TRBV18 and TRBJ2-1; D gene ambiguous. The V and J ends lost 5 bases and 4 bases respectively, with 15 bases between them. There are 15 residues in the CDR3. The germline CDR1 and CDR2 sequences are KGHSH and LQKENI. In DNA, the CDR3 is TGTGCCAGCTCAACAGACTTGCCCCCTTACAATGAGCAGTTCTTC. It translates to CASSTDLPPYNEQFF.

This clone was counted once. The chain employs TRBV7-2 and TRBJ1-2; D unclear. From germline, CDR1 is SGHTA and CDR2 FQGNSA. This CDR3 contains 13 residues. Between the trimmed V and J ends, which lost 5 bases and 13 bases, there was a span of 20 bases. This CDR3 is CASSPRAKFYLTF. The CDR3 DNA follows: TGTGCCAGCAGCCCCCGGGCCAAGTTTTATCTCACCTTC. The full variable domain, completed using reference TRBV7-2 and TRBJ1-2, is GAGVSQSPSNKVTEKGKDVELRCDPISGHTALYWYRQSLGQGLEFLIYFQGNSAPDKSGLPSDRFSAERTGGSVSTLTIQRTQQEDSAVYLCASSPRAKFYLTFGSGTRLTVV.

The chain uses TRBV18 and TRBJ2-3; 8 nucleotides line up with TRBD2. J gave up 1 base and V 3 bases, and 9 bases lay outside the gene matches. From germline, CDR1 is KGHSH and CDR2 LQKENI. The CDR3 has 17 residues. CDR3 loop: CASSPISLAGRTDTQYF. The CDR3 DNA is TGTGCCAGCTCACCCATATCTTTAGCGGGACGCACAGATACGCAGTATTTT.

J is TRBJ2-6 and V is TRBV4-2, with D perhaps assigned TRBD1 or TRBD2 (6 bases each). There are 18 residues in the CDR3. Looked up from germline, CDR1 is LGHNA and CDR2 is YNFKEQ. Trimming removed 0 bases from V and 1 base from J, with 13 bases in between. The DNA of the CDR3 is TGTGCCAGCAGCCAAGATTTTGAGGGGGGATCTGGGGCCAACGTCCTGACTTTC. As protein: CASSQDFEGGSGANVLTF.

The rearrangement joins TRBV10-3 to TRBJ2-7, with 7 bases lining up with TRBD1. The CDR3 has 13 residues. V lost 6 bases to trimming and J lost 0 bases; unmatched junction nucleotides: 2. Germline CDR1 and CDR2: ENHRY and SYGVKD. CDR3 in amino acids: CAIRDRSSYEQYF. As DNA, the CDR3 is TGTGCCATCAGGGACAGGTCCTCCTACGAGCAGTACTTC.

V usage is TRBV18 and J usage is TRBJ2-3; D is undetermined. The CDR3 is 15 amino acids. Germline-derived CDR1 and CDR2 are KGHSH and LQKENI. Trimming took off 3 bases at V and 1 base at J, with 11 bases between the two ends. CDR3 nucleotide sequence: TGTGCCAGCTCACCTCTGGCATCGGGCACAGATACGCAGTATTTT. It yields the protein CASSPLASGTDTQYF. Looking up the rest from reference TRBV18 and TRBJ2-3 gives the full variable domain: NAGVMQNPRHLVRRRGQEARLRCSPMKGHSHVYWYRQLPEEGLKFMVYLQKENIIDESGMPKERFSAEFPKEGPSILRIQQVVRGDSAAYFCASSPLASGTDTQYFGPGTRLTVL.

This clone was counted once. The chain couples TRBV7-3 to TRBJ2-1, with a tentative D call TRBD2 (5 bases). Germline CDR1 and CDR2: SGHTA and FQGTGA. V lost 5 bases and J lost 9, with 17 bases in between. The CDR3 length is 14 residues. The CDR3 reads CASSPPGKLPEQFF. CDR3 DNA: TGTGCCAGCAGCCCCCCGGGAAAACTCCCTGAGCAGTTCTTC.

The chain links TRBV10-3 to TRBJ2-4, with 7 bases that match TRBD2. V was pared by 0 bases and J by 8 bases, with 4 bases of the junction left unmatched. Germline V gene data show CDR1 as ENHRY and CDR2 as SYGVKD. This CDR3 is 14 amino acids long. DNA for the CDR3: TGTGCCATCAGTGAGTCTGGACTAGTCGACATTCAGTACTTC. It codes for CAISESGLVDIQYF.

The chain is built from TRBV5-1 and TRBJ1-3; perhaps TRBD1 as D (5 bases). Looked up from germline, CDR1 is SGHRS and CDR2 is YFSETQ. The CDR3 sequence is 17 residues long. The V end was cut by 0 bases, the J end by 0 bases, with 13 bases between. CDR3 coding DNA: TGCGCCAGCAGCTTGGGTGGGGGACCGAACTCTGGAAACACCATATATTTT. Its translation: CASSLGGGPNSGNTIYF.

CDR3 loop: CASSEWGLVNTGELFF. The CDR3 nucleotides read TGTGCCAGCAGTGAATGGGGACTAGTGAACACCGGGGAGCTGTTTTTT. This rearrangement joins TRBV6-1 to TRBJ2-2, with 8 bases matching TRBD2. From germline, CDR1 is MNHNS and CDR2 SASEGT. The CDR3 loop spans 16 amino acids. Losses at the gene ends were 2 bases for V and 1 base for J; bases not matched to a gene: 3.

This chain connects TRBV10-2 to TRBJ1-2, with a tentative D call TRBD1 (6 bases). The CDR3 sequence is 16 residues long. In germline, CDR1 is WSHSY, CDR2 SAAADI. Trimming shortened V by 4 bases and J by 3 bases, and 18 bases separated the two germline ends. CDR3 DNA sequence: TGCGCCAGCAGTGGGTCGCGGGGGGCGCATGACTATGGCTACACCTTC. As protein: CASSGSRGAHDYGYTF.

The chain employs TRBV7-2 and TRBJ2-5; no clear D gene. The J call is in doubt because the DNA end fits TRBJ2-7 better. The CDR3 consists of 15 residues. Germline V gives CDR1 SGHTA, CDR2 FQGNSA. The CDR3 sequence is CASSRPTTKSHEQYF. DNA of the CDR3: TGTGCCAGCAGCCGTCCAACGACCAAATCCCACGAGCAGTACTTC.